A selection of T cell receptor beta chains follows, all from one sample in a study of blood T cell repertoires in COVID-19. Method: immunoSEQ multiplex PCR; TCRdb's copy keeps in-frame clones and lacks some. The sample has under 170,000 clones; approximately 86% are singletons. What was sequenced was peripheral blood. The receptors stem from a woman aged 60-75 years with active or convalescent COVID-19. CDR3s include the opening cysteine and the closing phenylalanine or tryptophan. D genes are given only for firm matches. The size entry is marked missing in some rows and otherwise reads once, few, many or a size class.

TRBV10-3	.	.	TRBJ1-2	TGTGCCATCAGTGAGGGGGACACGAGATATGGCTACACCTTC	CAISEGDTRYGYTF
TRBV2	.	.	TRBJ1-2	TGTGCCAGCAGTTTGGACAAGCTCTATGGCTACACCTTC	CASSLDKLYGYTF
TRBV6-5	TRBD1	.	TRBJ1-1	TGTGCCAGCAGACGGACAGGCACTGAAGCTTTCTTT	CASRRTGTEAFF
TRBV6-5	.	.	TRBJ1-6	TGTGCCAGCAGTACACGGGGTAATTCACCCCTCCACTTT	CASSTRGNSPLHF
TRBV7-3	TRBD1	.	TRBJ2-3	TGTGCCAGCAGCTACCAGGGGGAGACAGATACGCAGTATTTT	CASSYQGETDTQYF
TRBV7-2	.	.	TRBJ2-5	TGTGCCAGCAGCCCCCGACAGACCGCGATAGTACAAGAGACCCAGTACTTC	CASSPRQTAIVQETQYF
TRBV30	.	few	TRBJ1-3	TGTGCCTGGACGGCCTGGGACAAACTCTCTGGAAACACCATATATTTT	CAWTAWDKLSGNTIYF
TRBV9	.	.	TRBJ2-2	TGTGCCAGCAGCTTCGGGACAACGAACACCGGGGAGCTGTTTTTT	CASSFGTTNTGELFF
TRBV19	.	.	TRBJ1-4	TGTGCCAGTAGTATAGGAGGGCTCGCTAATGAAAAACTGTTTTTT	CASSIGGLANEKLFF
TRBV20-1	.	.	TRBJ1-5	TGCAGTGCTAATGAGCGCCTAGGGCCCCAGCATTTT	CSANERLGPQHF
TRBV25-1	.	.	TRBJ1-6	TGTGCCAGCAGCAATCCAGGGGACGGTTCACCCCTCCACTTT	CASSNPGDGSPLHF
TRBV6-1	.	.	TRBJ1-5	TGTGCCAGCAGTGAAGGTCCCCGGGGCAATCAGCCCCAGCATTTT	CASSEGPRGNQPQHF
TRBV6-5	TRBD1	.	TRBJ2-1	TGTGCCAGCGCTGGACAGGGGGCCTACAATGAGCAGTTCTTC	CASAGQGAYNEQFF
TRBV5-1	.	.	TRBJ2-5	TGCGCCAGCAGCCAACAGGGCCTAGAGACCCAGTACTTC	CASSQQGLETQYF
TRBV7-2	.	.	TRBJ1-2	TGTGCCAGCAGCCCGGAAACAGGGTTGGACTATGGCTACACCTTC	CASSPETGLDYGYTF
TRBV14	.	.	TRBJ2-2	TGTGCCAGCAGCCAAGCAGGGGCCGGGGAGCTGTTTTTT	CASSQAGAGELFF
TRBV7-9	.	.	TRBJ1-3	TGTGCCAGCAGAGGGTGGGCAGGGGAGAGCTCTGGAAACACCATATATTTT	CASRGWAGESSGNTIYF
TRBV2	TRBD1	.	TRBJ1-1	TGTGCCAGCAGTGAATCTAGGGGGCTTAACACTGAAGCTTTCTTT	CASSESRGLNTEAFF
TRBV4-3	TRBD1	.	TRBJ1-5	TGCGCCAGCAGCCAAGATCCACAGGGGTCTCAGCCCCAGCATTTT	CASSQDPQGSQPQHF
TRBV11-2	.	.	TRBJ1-2	TGTGCCAGCAGCTTACGGGGGTATGGCTACACCTTC	CASSLRGYGYTF
TRBV11-2	TRBD1	.	TRBJ1-1	TGTGCCAGCAGCTCCTCGGACAGGGCGAACACTGAAGCTTTCTTT	CASSSSDRANTEAFF
TRBV6-2/TRBV6-3	TRBD2	.	TRBJ2-7	TGTGCCAGCAGTTACCCCCCGGGGGGTTCCCGCTACGAGCAGTACTTC	CASSYPPGGSRYEQYF
TRBV4-3	.	.	TRBJ1-4	TGCGCCAGCAGCCAAGATCTTGGGGGGGTGCGAAAACTGTTTTTT	CASSQDLGGVRKLFF
TRBV6-5	TRBD1	.	TRBJ1-4	TGTGCCAGCAGATTTGACAGGGCGGGTGAAAAACTGTTTTTT	CASRFDRAGEKLFF
TRBV5-6	.	.	TRBJ1-1	TGTGCCAGCAGCTGGGGGCCGACAGCGAACACTGAAGCTTTCTTT	CASSWGPTANTEAFF
TRBV30	.	.	TRBJ2-5	TGTGCCTGGAGCGCCGGGGAAGAGACCCAGTACTTC	CAWSAGEETQYF
TRBV13	TRBD1	.	TRBJ2-1	TGTGCCAGCAGCCCACCCACAGGGGGCGATTTTCCGAGCTCCTACAATGAGCAGTTCTTC	CASSPPTGGDFPSSYNEQFF
TRBV19	TRBD1	.	TRBJ1-2	TGTGCCAGTAGACTCCGGGACAGGGAGGGCTACACCTTC	CASRLRDREGYTF
TRBV6-5	TRBD1	.	TRBJ2-7	TGTGCCAGCAGATCTGGACAGGGTAGGGCCTACGAGCAGTACTTC	CASRSGQGRAYEQYF
TRBV7-8	TRBD1	.	TRBJ1-1	TGTGCCAGCAGCTTCGGACAGGGGCGCACTGAAGCTTTCTTT	CASSFGQGRTEAFF
TRBV11-2	.	.	TRBJ2-2	TGTGCCAGCAGCTTATCCGGGGACACCGGGGAGCTGTTTTTT	CASSLSGDTGELFF
TRBV9	.	.	TRBJ1-6	TGTGCCAGCAGCGCCGACGGGTTCAATTCACCCCTCCACTTT	CASSADGFNSPLHF
TRBV6-5	.	.	TRBJ2-2	TGTGCCAGCAGCTGGACAGAAGGCTCCGCCGGGGAGCTGTTTTTT	CASSWTEGSAGELFF
TRBV19	TRBD1	.	TRBJ1-2	TGTGCCAGTAGTATAGGGACAGGGAAGAACTATGGCTACACCTTC	CASSIGTGKNYGYTF
TRBV3-1/TRBV3-2	TRBD1	.	TRBJ2-3	TGTGCCTGCGAGACAGGGGACACAGATACGCAGTATTTT	CACETGDTDTQYF
TRBV10-3	TRBD1	.	TRBJ1-3	TGTGCCATCAGTCAGCTACAGGGGGCCGCCTCTGGAAACACCATATATTTT	CAISQLQGAASGNTIYF
TRBV18	.	.	TRBJ1-2	TGTGCCAGCTCACCCCTAAACCGACAGGACGGCTATGGCTACACCTTC	CASSPLNRQDGYGYTF
TRBV10-3	TRBD2	.	TRBJ2-1	TGTGCCATCAGTGAGCTGAGCGGGGGGGCCCGGAATGAGCAGTTCTTC	CAISELSGGARNEQFF
TRBV6-5	TRBD1	few	TRBJ2-1	TGTGCCAGCAGTCCCGGACAGGTAAACAATGAGCAGTTCTTC	CASSPGQVNNEQFF
TRBV19	.	.	TRBJ1-5	TGTGCCAGCTCCGCCACGGTTCTGAGCAATCAGCCCCAGCATTTT	CASSATVLSNQPQHF
TRBV4-1	.	.	TRBJ1-3	TGCGCCAGCAGCCAAAGTACAGGCGGAAACACCATATATTTT	CASSQSTGGNTIYF
TRBV19	TRBD1	.	TRBJ2-2	TGTGCCAGTAATCGGGACAGAAACACCGGGGAGCTGTTTTTT	CASNRDRNTGELFF
TRBV5-1	TRBD1	.	TRBJ2-3	TGCGCCAGCAGCTTGGCACGACAGGGGGCTCCCACAGATACGCAGTATTTT	CASSLARQGAPTDTQYF
TRBV3-1/TRBV3-2	.	.	TRBJ1-4	TGTGCCAGCAGCCAGAATGCGCAAACTAATGAAAAACTGTTTTTT	CASSQNAQTNEKLFF
TRBV2	.	once	TRBJ1-1	TGTGCCACAGGCTATAACACTGAAGCTTTCTTT	CATGYNTEAFF
TRBV27	.	.	TRBJ2-3	TGTGCCAGCAGTTTAAGCCGTCCCACAGATACGCAGTATTTT	CASSLSRPTDTQYF
TRBV5-8	TRBD1	.	TRBJ2-3	TGTGCCAGCAGCTTACTTCGGGACAGGGGGCGATCAGATACGCAGTATTTT	CASSLLRDRGRSDTQYF
TRBV3-1/TRBV3-2	.	.	TRBJ2-2	TGTGCCAGCGCCTTCGCCTATGATGTCACCGGGGAGCTGTTTTTT	CASAFAYDVTGELFF
TRBV4-3	.	.	TRBJ2-2	TGCGCCAGCAGTCTACAGGTTAACACCGGGGAGCTGTTTTTT	CASSLQVNTGELFF
TRBV29-1	TRBD1	.	TRBJ1-1	TGCAGCGTTGGGGACAGGGGCCCACGGGACACTGAAGCTTTCTTT	CSVGDRGPRDTEAFF
TRBV5-1	.	.	TRBJ2-2	TGCGCCAGCAGCTTGGGACTATCCAACACCGGGGAGCTGTTTTTT	CASSLGLSNTGELFF